The 11 T cell receptor beta chains presented below share a single source sample, sequenced in a study of T cell responses to AZD1222 COVID-19 vaccine. This table comes from immunoSEQ multiplex PCR, and its TCRdb copy is limited to in-frame clones, with some not included. The repertoire holds some 160,000 clones, 90% to 95% seen once, with around 0.96% in the top ten. The sequencing here drew on peripheral blood, taken on day 0 of AZD1222 vaccination. These receptors all come from an adult in good health.

The chain carries TRBV11-2 and TRBJ1-4; weak D call: TRBD1 (6 bases). Trimming pared 5 bases from V and 7 bases from J, leaving 17 bases between. The germline CDR1 and CDR2 sequences are SGHAT and FQNNGV. The CDR3 has 15 amino acids. CDR3 bases: TGTGCCAGCAGCCCCGAGGGGGTGATGTTTGAAAAACTGTTTTTT. Protein: CASSPEGVMFEKLFF.

The J gene is TRBJ2-7, the V gene TRBV6-2 or TRBV6-3; TRBD1 matches 8 bases. Germline CDR1 MNHEY, CDR2 SVGEGT. The CDR3 has 20 amino acids. Trimming took 2 bases from V and 3 from J; bases not matched to a gene: 21. This chain's CDR3 is CASSYPKSPSRDRTLYEQYF. CDR3 nucleotides: TGTGCCAGCAGTTACCCCAAAAGCCCCTCCCGGGACAGGACCCTCTACGAGCAGTACTTC.

The chain uses TRBV7-8 and TRBJ1-2, with D possibly being TRBD1 (5 bases). The V end was cut by 8 bases, the J end by 4 bases, with 11 bases between. The CDR3 is 12 residues long. Germline loops: CDR1 SGHVS, CDR2 FQNEAQ. CDR3 residues: CASGTGSYGYTF. The CDR3 nucleotides read TGTGCCAGCGGTACAGGAAGCTATGGCTACACCTTC.

The rearrangement links TRBV5-5 to TRBJ1-6, with TRBD1 identical over 11 bases. V shed 4 bases, J shed 8 bases, and the junction held 2 bases outside the gene matches. The germline CDR1 and CDR2 sequences are SGHKS and YYEKEE (reference sequence). This CDR3 comprises 14 residues. The CDR3 sequence: CASSAGQGDSPLHF. The CDR3 nucleotides read TGTGCCAGCAGCGCGGGACAGGGGGATTCACCCCTCCACTTT.

The chain uses TRBV7-2 and TRBJ2-1; D is unresolved. CDR1 is SGHTA and CDR2 is FQGNSA in the germline V gene. V lost 5 bases to trimming and J lost 2 bases, with 13 bases between them. The CDR3 runs 15 residues. The CDR3 DNA is TGTGCCAGCAGCCTTGTTTGGGGTGCCTACAATGAGCAGTTCTTC. This encodes CASSLVWGAYNEQFF.

The chain combines TRBV19 with TRBJ2-1; D is unresolved. With 3 bases removed from V and 3 bases from J, the gap between germline ends came to 12 bases. The CDR3 contains 15 residues. CDR1 is LNHDA and CDR2 is SQIVND in the germline V gene (reference sequence). CDR3 loop: CASSMTLRGYNEQFF. CDR3 sequence (DNA): TGTGCCAGTAGTATGACCCTCCGAGGCTACAATGAGCAGTTCTTC.

The chain joins TRBV24-1 to TRBJ2-1; D ambiguous. The length of the CDR3 is 16 residues. The germline V and J ends were trimmed by 0 bases and 0 bases, with 8 bases remaining between them. Germline CDR1 KGHDR, CDR2 SFDVKD. The CDR3 sequence is CATSDLPVASYNEQFF. The CDR3 DNA sequence: TGTGCCACCAGTGATTTGCCGGTGGCCTCCTACAATGAGCAGTTCTTC.

The chain links TRBV2 to TRBJ2-2; 8 nucleotides agree with TRBD2. The CDR3 totals 15 residues. The junction had 6 bases not matched to a gene; V was cut back by 4 bases and J by 5 bases. Germline CDR1 reads SNHLY; CDR2 reads FYNNEI. CDR3 bases: TGTGCCAGCAGTGTAACCCCGGGGGGGACCGGGGAGCTGTTTTTT. Translating gives CASSVTPGGTGELFF.

This clone was counted a single time. CDR3 sequence reads: CASSFSGTEAFF. CDR3 nucleotide sequence: TGTGCCAGCAGCTTTTCAGGCACTGAAGCTTTCTTT. V is TRBV5-6 and J is TRBJ1-1; no clear D gene. The CDR3 sequence is 12 residues long. V was trimmed by 2 bases and J by 4 bases, leaving 6 bases between them. Germline loops: CDR1 SGHDT, CDR2 YYEEEE.

The chain carries TRBV3-1 (or the pseudogene TRBV3-2) and TRBJ1-1; D is possibly TRBD1 (6 bases). This CDR3 has 19 amino acids. Germline V gene data show CDR1 as LGHDT and CDR2 as YNNKEL (reference sequence). Trimming took 4 bases from V and 0 from J, leaving 24 bases between them. CDR3 in DNA: TGTGCCAGCAGCCCCGACAGGAGGGTTTCCACTTCGGTGAACACTGAAGCTTTCTTT. Translation: CASSPDRRVSTSVNTEAFF.

The chain links TRBV6-5 to TRBJ2-7; TRBD1 is a possible D gene (6 bases). The V and J ends lost 6 bases and 2 bases respectively, with 14 bases between them. This CDR3 region has 14 residues. Germline-derived CDR1 and CDR2 are MNHEY and SVGAGI. The CDR3 DNA reads as TGTGCCAGCAGCTACGGGGACACCACCTACGAGCAGTACTTC. It is translated as CASSYGDTTYEQYF.